This T cell receptor (beta chain) appears in the sequencing data of a study of T cell responses to AZD1222 COVID-19 vaccine. Using immunoSEQ multiplex PCR, the repertoire was profiled, and TCRdb retains in-frame clones only, with some absent. The data contain over 130,000 clones, roughly 89% of them singletons. J gave up 0 bases and V 5 bases, and 10 bases lay outside the gene matches. The CDR3 runs 19 residues. Germline values: CDR1 MDHEN, CDR2 SYDVKM. V usage is TRBV28 and J usage is TRBJ1-4, with 12 bases identical to TRBD1. This sequence was found in an adult who received the MenACWY meningococcal vaccine as a control. Material: peripheral blood, obtained 28 days after the second dose of the MenACWY control vaccine. CDR3 sequence (DNA): TGTGCCAGCAGTCTTTGGGGACAGGGGGCCGACGCAACTAATGAAAAACTGTTTTTT. Translation gives CASSLWGQGADATNEKLFF.